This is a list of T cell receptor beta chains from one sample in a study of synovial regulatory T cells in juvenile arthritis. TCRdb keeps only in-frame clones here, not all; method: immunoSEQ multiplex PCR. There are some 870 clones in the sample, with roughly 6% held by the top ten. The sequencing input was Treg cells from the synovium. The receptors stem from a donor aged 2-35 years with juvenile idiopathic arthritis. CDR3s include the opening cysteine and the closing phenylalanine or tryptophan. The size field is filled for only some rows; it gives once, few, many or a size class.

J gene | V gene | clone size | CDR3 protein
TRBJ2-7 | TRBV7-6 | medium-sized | CASSLVASGGYEQYF
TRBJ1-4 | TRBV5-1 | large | CASRRQLSTNEKLFF
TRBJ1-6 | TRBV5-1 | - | CASSLDRNSPLHF
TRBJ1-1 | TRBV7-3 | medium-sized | CASSLDIYTEAFF
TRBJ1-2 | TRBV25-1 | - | CASSNYGYTF
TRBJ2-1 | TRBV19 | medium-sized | CASSDRNTYNEQFF
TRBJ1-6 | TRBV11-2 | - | CASSPGGGQGNNSPLHF
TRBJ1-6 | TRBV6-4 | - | CASRPDSSYNSPLHF
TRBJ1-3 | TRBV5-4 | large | CASSLDRGLSGNTIYF
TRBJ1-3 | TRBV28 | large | CASSFGQGKRGNTIYF
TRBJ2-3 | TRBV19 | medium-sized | CASSIRGTSGTSTDTQYF
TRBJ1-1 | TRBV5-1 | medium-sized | CASSLGSGGIRTEAFF
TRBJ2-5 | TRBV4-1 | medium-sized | CASSQPHKTGLETQYF
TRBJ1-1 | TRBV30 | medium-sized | CAARGQNTEAFF
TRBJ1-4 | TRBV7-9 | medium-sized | CASSPQGYNEKLFF
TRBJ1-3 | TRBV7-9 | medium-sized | CASSLGGGAGNTIYF
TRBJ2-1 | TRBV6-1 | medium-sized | CASSVAATYNEQFF
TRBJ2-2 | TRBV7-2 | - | CASSLDNTGELFF
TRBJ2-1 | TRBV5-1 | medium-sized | CASSLGLSGGKSSYNEQFF
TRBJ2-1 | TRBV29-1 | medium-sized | CSVEPRQGGYNEQFF
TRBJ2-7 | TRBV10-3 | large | CAISEVAGFEDF
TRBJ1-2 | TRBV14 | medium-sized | CASRRTGGVYGYTF
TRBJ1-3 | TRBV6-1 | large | CASSGEVRALGNTIYF
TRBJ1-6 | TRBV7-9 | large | CASSLDSSPLHF
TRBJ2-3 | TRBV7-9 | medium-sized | CASSLAGTSGRRSTDTQYF
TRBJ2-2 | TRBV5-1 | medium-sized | CASSFPILAERWAGELFF
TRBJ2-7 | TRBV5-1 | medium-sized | CASSITSGSYEQYF
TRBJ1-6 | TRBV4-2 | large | CASSHASGGPLHF
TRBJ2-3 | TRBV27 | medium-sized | CASSLKGTSGIGSGQYF
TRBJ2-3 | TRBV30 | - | CAWTLGRRSTDTQYF
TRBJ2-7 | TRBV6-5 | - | CFFCNQKTAYEQYF
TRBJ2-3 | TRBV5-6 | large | CASSIPGRRITDTQYF
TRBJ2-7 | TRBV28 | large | CASSDWAGYEQYF
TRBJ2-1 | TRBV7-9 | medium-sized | CASSLASSYNEQFF
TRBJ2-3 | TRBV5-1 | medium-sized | CASSSTSGGTDTQYF
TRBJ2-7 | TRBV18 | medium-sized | CASSPPTGRGSYEQYF
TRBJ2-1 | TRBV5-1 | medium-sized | CASSLGGSYNEQFF
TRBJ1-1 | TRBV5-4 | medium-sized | CASSLVGRGRTEAFF
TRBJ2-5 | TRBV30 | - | CAWRGETQYF
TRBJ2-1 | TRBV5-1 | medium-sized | CASSGGVYNEQFF
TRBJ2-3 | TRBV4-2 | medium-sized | CASSQGGGRTDTQYF
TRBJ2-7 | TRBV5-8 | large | CASSRLWGAYEQYF
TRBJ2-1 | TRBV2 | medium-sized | CASSEGLPGNNEQFF
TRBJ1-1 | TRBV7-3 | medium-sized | CASSLAKNTEAFF
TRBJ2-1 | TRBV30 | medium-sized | CAWSPLNGVREQFF